Listed below are T cell receptor beta chains from one sample, sequenced in a study of cytomegalovirus exposure and HLA in healthy donors. Data came from immunoSEQ multiplex PCR; TCRdb stores just in-frame clones and leaves some out. This table has about 140,000 clones, about four fifths appearing once. Material for sequencing was PBMCs. The receptors were sampled from a woman in her thirties or forties in good health and CMV-seropositive. Both conserved end residues are trimmed from each CDR3.

J | V | CDR3
TRBJ2-1 | TRBV5-6 | ASSLDTSGMSNEQF
TRBJ2-7 | TRBV6-6 | ASSSPNTGSPYEQY
TRBJ1-1 | TRBV10-3 | ATWGEGTEAF
TRBJ1-5 | TRBV18 | ASSPQEGLNQPQH
TRBJ2-3 | TRBV4-1 | ASSQEPLAGLGDTQY
TRBJ1-2 | TRBV7-2 | ASSFAGSPNYGYT
TRBJ2-5 | TRBV7-9 | SSSLSSETQY
TRBJ1-2 | TRBV7-2 | ASRPDSNYGYT
TRBJ1-2 | TRBV7-8 | ASSFGVYGYT
TRBJ2-7 | TRBV2 | ASSAGGAYEQY
TRBJ1-1 | TRBV19 | ASQFGSGMNTEAF
TRBJ1-1 | TRBV7-9 | ASSLGLTVRTEAF
TRBJ2-3 | TRBV7-9 | ASSLTGRFTGGNTDTQY
TRBJ1-2 | TRBV4-1 | ASKFLESGADYGYT
TRBJ1-1 | TRBV6-5 | ATRARPEREAF
TRBJ1-3 | TRBV9 | ASSMGQGPGNTIY
TRBJ2-2 | TRBV27 | ASTRLAGVTGELF
TRBJ2-1 | TRBV15 | ATSRPRDRVFDNEQF
TRBJ2-1 | TRBV29-1 | STSYPGQGFNEQF
TRBJ2-7 | TRBV7-2 | ASSYTGTPLYEQY
TRBJ2-6 | TRBV18 | ASSLSQGLGANVLT
TRBJ1-2 | TRBV18 | ASSPAIRGAEGYT
TRBJ2-3 | TRBV28 | ASSFKGASDTQY
TRBJ1-5 | TRBV5-1 | ASSFGDDQPQH
TRBJ2-2 | TRBV19 | ASSTLAGGRGGELF
TRBJ2-7 | TRBV18 | ASSPGVYEQY
TRBJ2-2 | TRBV11-3 | ASSLVAGAGELF
TRBJ2-2 | TRBV5-1 | ASIWGQENTGELF
TRBJ2-7 | TRBV19 | ASSMWGTGSSYEQY
TRBJ2-1 | TRBV5-1 | ASSLWRDPGNEQF
TRBJ2-1 | TRBV7-2 | ASIRTGTRPNEQF
TRBJ2-1 | TRBV10-3 | AISDGTSGSNEQF
TRBJ2-5 | TRBV2 | ASSEITGGPETQY
TRBJ2-1 | TRBV7-3 | ASSPNSGSLYNEQF
TRBJ2-3 | TRBV12-5 | ASGLAPAGTFDTQY
TRBJ2-7 | TRBV11-3 | ASSLDQGGTSRTYEQY
TRBJ2-5 | TRBV10-3 | AITDRWETQY
TRBJ1-1 | TRBV6-1 | ASRYGQGGNTEAF
TRBJ2-1 | TRBV6-1 | ASSEGLRLEQF
TRBJ2-1 | TRBV7-2 | ASSSGTSGTNEQF
TRBJ2-1 | TRBV7-3 | ASSSPRENNEQF
TRBJ2-5 | TRBV5-1 | ASSLRRGEETQY
TRBJ1-6 | TRBV5-6 | ASSRDRVNSPLH
TRBJ2-3 | TRBV5-1 | ASTLGRGTDTQY
TRBJ1-1 | TRBV5-6 | ASSLAGTVNTEAF